A selection of T cell receptor beta chains follows, all from one sample in a study of blood T cell repertoires in COVID-19. The table came from immunoSEQ multiplex PCR; TCRdb's copy has only in-frame clones and leaves some out. The table records hundreds of thousands of clones, 75% to 90% of them present only once. Sequenced sample: peripheral blood. The receptors here all came from a man aged 18 to 29 with COVID-19, enrolled during active disease. CDR3s include the opening cysteine and the closing phenylalanine or tryptophan. Fields, in order: J gene, clone size, V gene, D gene, CDR3 DNA, CDR3 protein. D genes are given only for firm matches. For some rows the clone size is stated as once, few or many, or as a class when expanded; others skip it.

J: TRBJ1-6
size: -
V: TRBV6-5
D: -
DNA: TGTGCCAGCAGTCCCTTCTCCTTTAATTCACCCCTCCACTTT
CDR3: CASSPFSFNSPLHF

J: TRBJ1-3
size: -
V: TRBV5-5
D: TRBD1
DNA: TGTGCCAGCAGCTTGACAGGGGCCTCTGGAAACACCATATATTTT
CDR3: CASSLTGASGNTIYF

J: TRBJ1-2
size: -
V: TRBV6-5
D: TRBD1
DNA: TGTGCCAGTACTCCGGGACAGGGGGCATCGCGGGGCTACACCTTC
CDR3: CASTPGQGASRGYTF

J: TRBJ2-2
size: -
V: TRBV19
D: TRBD2
DNA: TGTGCCAGTAGTATAGGCCTAGCGGGGGGCCCGAACACCGGGGAGCTGTTTTTT
CDR3: CASSIGLAGGPNTGELFF

J: TRBJ1-4
size: -
V: TRBV18
D: -
DNA: TGTGCCAGCTCACCACGGGCTGGAGAAAAACTGTTTTTT
CDR3: CASSPRAGEKLFF

J: TRBJ1-2
size: -
V: TRBV3-1/TRBV3-2
D: -
DNA: TGTGCCAGCAGCGAGACGGGGAACTATGGCTACACCTTC
CDR3: CASSETGNYGYTF

J: TRBJ2-6
size: few
V: TRBV5-1
D: TRBD2
DNA: TGCGCCAGCAGCTTGGTCCCCCTCACCCGTAGCGGGAGCCCCCCTGGGGCCAACGTCCTGACTTTC
CDR3: CASSLVPLTRSGSPPGANVLTF

J: TRBJ1-1
size: -
V: TRBV10-3
D: -
DNA: TGTGCCATCAGTGTACGACAGGAGAACACTGAAGCTTTCTTT
CDR3: CAISVRQENTEAFF

J: TRBJ2-7
size: -
V: TRBV24-1
D: -
DNA: TGTGCCACCAGTGACCCTGGACAGTCGGGAGAGCAGTACTTC
CDR3: CATSDPGQSGEQYF

J: TRBJ2-3
size: -
V: TRBV9
D: TRBD2
DNA: TGTGCCAGCAGCCGGAAGTCGACTAGCAGAAGCCCAAGCACAGATACGCAGTATTTT
CDR3: CASSRKSTSRSPSTDTQYF

J: TRBJ2-5
size: -
V: TRBV6-5
D: TRBD1
DNA: TGTGCCAGCAGTTACTCGGACAGGGGTGAGACCCAGTACTTC
CDR3: CASSYSDRGETQYF

J: TRBJ1-5
size: -
V: TRBV2
D: -
DNA: TGTGCCAGCAGCAGGGGTTCCAATCAGCCCCAGCATTTT
CDR3: CASSRGSNQPQHF

J: TRBJ1-4
size: -
V: TRBV27
D: TRBD1
DNA: TGTGCCAGCAGTTCGGACAGGGGGCATGAAAAACTGTTTTTT
CDR3: CASSSDRGHEKLFF

J: TRBJ2-1
size: -
V: TRBV13
D: TRBD2
DNA: TGTGCCAGCAGTTACACCGGGGCACTAGCGGGAGTGGGCAATGAGCAGTTCTTC
CDR3: CASSYTGALAGVGNEQFF

J: TRBJ2-7
size: -
V: TRBV2
D: TRBD1
DNA: TGTGCCAGCAGTGGACAGGGGACAGCCTACGAGCAGTACTTC
CDR3: CASSGQGTAYEQYF

J: TRBJ2-7
size: -
V: TRBV3-1/TRBV3-2
D: TRBD2
DNA: TGTGCCAGCAGCTATGGGACTAGCGGGACCGTCGAGCAGTACTTC
CDR3: CASSYGTSGTVEQYF

J: TRBJ1-1
size: -
V: TRBV27
D: -
DNA: TGTGCCAGCAGCTCCCTATCGGACGGGATTAACACTGAAGCTTTCTTT
CDR3: CASSSLSDGINTEAFF

J: TRBJ1-2
size: -
V: TRBV5-1
D: -
DNA: TGCGCCAGCAGCTTGGGACTGGACTATGGCTACACCTTC
CDR3: CASSLGLDYGYTF

J: TRBJ1-5
size: -
V: TRBV19
D: TRBD1
DNA: TGTGCCAGTAAGGACCGACAGGGTAATGTTCAGCCCCAGCATTTT
CDR3: CASKDRQGNVQPQHF

J: TRBJ2-1
size: -
V: TRBV6-5
D: TRBD1
DNA: TGTGCCAGCAGTCCCCGGACAGGGACGGCGCTTGAGCAGTTCTTC
CDR3: CASSPRTGTALEQFF

J: TRBJ2-1
size: -
V: TRBV30
D: -
DNA: TGTGCCTGGAGTGTCGGTGGCGGAAGATACAATGAGCAGTTCTTC
CDR3: CAWSVGGGRYNEQFF